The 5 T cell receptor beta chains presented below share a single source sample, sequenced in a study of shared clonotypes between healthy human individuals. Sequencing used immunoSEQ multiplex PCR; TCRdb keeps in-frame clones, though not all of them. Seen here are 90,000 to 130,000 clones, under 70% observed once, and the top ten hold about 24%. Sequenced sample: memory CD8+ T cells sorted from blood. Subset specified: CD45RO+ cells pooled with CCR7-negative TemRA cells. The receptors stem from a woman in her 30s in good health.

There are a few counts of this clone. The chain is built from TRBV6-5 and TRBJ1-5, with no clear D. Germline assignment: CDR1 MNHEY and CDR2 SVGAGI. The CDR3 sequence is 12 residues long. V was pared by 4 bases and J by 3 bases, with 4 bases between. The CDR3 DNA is TGTGCCAGCAGTTCCACCAATCAGCCCCAGCATTTT. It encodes CASSSTNQPQHF.

This CDR3 is CATSRDRGPNEQFF. CDR3 DNA sequence: TGTGCCACCAGCAGGGACAGGGGGCCTAATGAGCAGTTCTTC. The rearrangement links TRBV15 to TRBJ2-1; 11 bases agree with TRBD1. CDR1 and CDR2 from the germline V gene are LNHNV and YYDKDF (reference sequence). The V segment lost 3 bases and the J segment 7 bases; nucleotides outside the gene matches: 2. The CDR3 length is 14 residues.

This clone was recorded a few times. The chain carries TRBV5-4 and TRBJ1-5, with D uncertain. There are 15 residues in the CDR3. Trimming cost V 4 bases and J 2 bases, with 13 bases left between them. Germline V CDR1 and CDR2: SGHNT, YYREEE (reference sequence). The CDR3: CASSAVEGGNQPQHF. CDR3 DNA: TGTGCCAGCAGCGCCGTAGAGGGAGGCAATCAGCCCCAGCATTTT.

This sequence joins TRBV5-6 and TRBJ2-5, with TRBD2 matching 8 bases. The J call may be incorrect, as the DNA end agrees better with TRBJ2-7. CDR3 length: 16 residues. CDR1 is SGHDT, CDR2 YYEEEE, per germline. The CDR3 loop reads CASSWGGGSGSVEQYF. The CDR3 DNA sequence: TGTGCCAGCAGCTGGGGTGGAGGAAGCGGGAGTGTCGAGCAGTACTTC.

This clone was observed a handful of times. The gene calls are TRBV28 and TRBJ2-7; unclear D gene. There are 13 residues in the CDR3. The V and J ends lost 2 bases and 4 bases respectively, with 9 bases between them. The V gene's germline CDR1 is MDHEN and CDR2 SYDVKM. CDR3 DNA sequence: TGTGCCAGCAGTTTACGTTTTGGTTACGAGCAGTACTTC. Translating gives CASSLRFGYEQYF.